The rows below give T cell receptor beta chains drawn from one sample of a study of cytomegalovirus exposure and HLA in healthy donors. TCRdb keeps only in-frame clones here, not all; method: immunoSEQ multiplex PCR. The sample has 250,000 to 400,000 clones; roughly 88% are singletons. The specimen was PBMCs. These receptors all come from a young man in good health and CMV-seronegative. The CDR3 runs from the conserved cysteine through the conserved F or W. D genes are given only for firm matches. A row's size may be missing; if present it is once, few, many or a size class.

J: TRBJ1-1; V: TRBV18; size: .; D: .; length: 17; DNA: TGTGCCAGCTCACCAAAGGTCAGGGGCGGGGGGAACACTGAAGCTTTCTTT; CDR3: CASSPKVRGGGNTEAFF
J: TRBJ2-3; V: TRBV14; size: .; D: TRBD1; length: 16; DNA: TGTGCCAGCAGCCGAAAGGGGACAGGGGGCATAGATACGCAGTATTTT; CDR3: CASSRKGTGGIDTQYF
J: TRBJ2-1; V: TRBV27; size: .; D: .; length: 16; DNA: TGTGCCAGCAGACCGGGCGTCGGGCGGGGTAACAATGAGCAGTTCTTC; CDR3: CASRPGVGRGNNEQFF
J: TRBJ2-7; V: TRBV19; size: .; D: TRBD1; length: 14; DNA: TGTGCCAGTAGTGACAGGGACACATCCTACGAGCAGTACTTC; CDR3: CASSDRDTSYEQYF
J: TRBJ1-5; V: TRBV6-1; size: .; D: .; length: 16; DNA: TGTGCCAGCAGTGATGGGACACTTAGGGGCAATCAGCCCCAGCATTTT; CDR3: CASSDGTLRGNQPQHF
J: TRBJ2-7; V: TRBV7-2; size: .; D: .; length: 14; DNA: TGTGCCAGCAGCTTAGAGTACAGGGTATACGAGCAGTACTTC; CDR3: CASSLEYRVYEQYF
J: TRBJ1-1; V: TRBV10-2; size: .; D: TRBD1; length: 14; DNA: TGCGCCAGCAGTGAGACAGGGGGCAACACTGAAGCTTTCTTT; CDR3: CASSETGGNTEAFF
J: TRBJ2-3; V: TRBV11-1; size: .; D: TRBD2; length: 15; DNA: TGTGCCAGCAGCTCCCAGCGGGGGGGGGCAGATACGCAGTATTTT; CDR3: CASSSQRGGADTQYF
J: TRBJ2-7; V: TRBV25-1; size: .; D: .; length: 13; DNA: TGTGCCAGCAGTGAACAGACTCCCTACGAGCAGTACTTC; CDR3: CASSEQTPYEQYF
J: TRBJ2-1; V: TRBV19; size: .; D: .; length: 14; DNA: TGTGCCAGTAGTATAGATGCACGGGTCAATGAGCAGTTCTTC; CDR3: CASSIDARVNEQFF
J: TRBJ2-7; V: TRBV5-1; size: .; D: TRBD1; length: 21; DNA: TGCGCCAGCAGCTTGGTGGGCACCGGCGGGACAGGGGATCGGGCCCCCTACGAGCAGTACTTC; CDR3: CASSLVGTGGTGDRAPYEQYF
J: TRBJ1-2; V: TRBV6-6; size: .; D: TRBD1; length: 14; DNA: TGTGCCAGCAGTAAGGGACAGGGGGCGCATGGCTACACCTTC; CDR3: CASSKGQGAHGYTF
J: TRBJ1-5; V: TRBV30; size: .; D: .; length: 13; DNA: TGTGCCTGGAGTGCCATACAGGGTCAGCCCCAGCATTTT; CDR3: CAWSAIQGQPQHF
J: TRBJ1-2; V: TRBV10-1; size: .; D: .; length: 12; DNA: TGCGCCAGCAGTCCGGGACTGGAGGGCTACACCTTC; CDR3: CASSPGLEGYTF
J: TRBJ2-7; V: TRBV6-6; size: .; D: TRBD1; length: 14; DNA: TGTGCCAGCAGTCAGAGGGGGCCGCCCTACGAGCAGTACTTC; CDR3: CASSQRGPPYEQYF
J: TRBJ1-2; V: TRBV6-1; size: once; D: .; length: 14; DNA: TGTGCCAGCAGTTCACAGGGCTCGTCGGGGGGCTACACCTTC; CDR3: CASSSQGSSGGYTF
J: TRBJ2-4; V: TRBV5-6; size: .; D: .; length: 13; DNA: TGTGCCAGCAGCTTGGGGGGCGCGGACATTCAGTACTTC; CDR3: CASSLGGADIQYF
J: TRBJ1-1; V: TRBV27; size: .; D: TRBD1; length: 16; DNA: TGTGCCAGCAGGGAGGGACAGGGCCACTTGAACACTGAAGCTTTCTTT; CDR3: CASREGQGHLNTEAFF
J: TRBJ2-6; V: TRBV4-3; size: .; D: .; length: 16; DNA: TGCGCCAGCAGCCAAGCGGAGGGATCTGGGGCCAACGTCCTGACTTTC; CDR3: CASSQAEGSGANVLTF
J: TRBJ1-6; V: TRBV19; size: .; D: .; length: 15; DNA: TGTGCCAGTAGGCGTCGGGGGGCTGAGGATTCACCCCTCCACTTT; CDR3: CASRRRGAEDSPLHF
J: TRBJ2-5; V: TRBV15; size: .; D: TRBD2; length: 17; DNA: TGTGCCACCAGCAGAGGTCTCGAAGCGGGGGGGCCGGAGACCCAGTACTTC; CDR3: CATSRGLEAGGPETQYF
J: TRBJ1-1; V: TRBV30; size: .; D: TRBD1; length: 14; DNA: TGTGCCTGGAGTGATACCGGGACAGGGGCCGAAGCTTTCTTT; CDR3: CAWSDTGTGAEAFF
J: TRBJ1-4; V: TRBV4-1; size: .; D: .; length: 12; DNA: TGCGCCAGCAGCGAAGACAGGGAAAAACTGTTTTTT; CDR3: CASSEDREKLFF
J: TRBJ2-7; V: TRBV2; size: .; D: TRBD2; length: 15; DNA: TGTGCCAGCAGAGGGACTAGCGGTAGCTCCTACGAGCAGTACTTC; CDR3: CASRGTSGSSYEQYF
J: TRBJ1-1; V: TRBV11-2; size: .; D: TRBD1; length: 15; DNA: TGTGCCAGCAGCGGGTCAGGGGGCATGAACACTGAAGCTTTCTTT; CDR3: CASSGSGGMNTEAFF
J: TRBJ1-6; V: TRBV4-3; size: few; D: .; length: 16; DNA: TGCGCCAGCAGCCTCCTCTCAACAGGCCGTAGTTCACCCCTCCACTTT; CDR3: CASSLLSTGRSSPLHF
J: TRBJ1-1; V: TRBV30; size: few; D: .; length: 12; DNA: TGTGCCTGTTACTACGGGAACACTGAAGCTTTCTTT; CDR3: CACYYGNTEAFF
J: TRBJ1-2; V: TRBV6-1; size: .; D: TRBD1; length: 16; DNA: TGTGCCAGCAGTGAAGCTTTTGCGGGACAGGGTTATGGCTACACCTTC; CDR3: CASSEAFAGQGYGYTF
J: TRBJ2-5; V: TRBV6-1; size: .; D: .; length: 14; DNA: TGTGCCAGCAGTCCTGACAGGCGGTGGGAGACCCAGTACTTC; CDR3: CASSPDRRWETQYF